These T cell receptor beta chains were read from a single sample in a study of T cells in Graves' hyperthyroidism and ophthalmopathy. MiXCR, run by TCRdb on the multiplex PCR reads, gives a single entry per CDR3 protein. Counted here are approximately 570,000 distinct CDR3 sequences, around 20% occurring once; the ten biggest clones make up approximately 50%. The sequenced sample consisted of blood. The receptors shown here come from a man in his forties with Graves' ophthalmopathy. The CDR3 runs from the conserved cysteine through the conserved F or W. The D gene is left open where the match is weak. Only some rows state a clone size, as once, few, many or a class for expanded clones.

abundance | d_gene | j_gene | v_gene | CDR3nt | CDR3aa
many | NA | TRBJ2-1 | TRBV20-1 | TGCAGTGCTAGTGGCGGGACATACAATGAGCAGTTCTTC | CSASGGTYNEQFF
many | TRBD2 | TRBJ2-7 | TRBV20-1 | TGCAGTGCTCCTAGCGGATCCTACGAGCAGTACTTC | CSAPSGSYEQYF
NA | NA | TRBJ1-2 | TRBV2 | TGTGCCAGCAGTGGAACAGGGTTTATTAGTGGCTACACCTTC | CASSGTGFISGYTF
many | TRBD1 | TRBJ1-2 | TRBV6-2/TRBV6-3 | TGTGCCAGCTCAACGACAGGGACCAACTATGGCTACACCTTC | CASSTTGTNYGYTF
few | NA | TRBJ2-7 | TRBV19 | TGTGCCAGTAGTATTACGGTGGGAGTGGGCTACGAGCAGTACTTC | CASSITVGVGYEQYF
NA | NA | TRBJ1-5 | TRBV3-1 | TGTGCCAGCAGCCAAGGATCGGCAGGGGCCAATCAGCCCCAGCATTTT | CASSQGSAGANQPQHF
NA | NA | TRBJ2-3 | TRBV6-1 | TGTGCCAGCAGAGTGGGCTCGGGCACTAGCACAGATACGCAGTATTTT | CASRVGSGTSTDTQYF
many | TRBD1 | TRBJ2-1 | TRBV20-1 | TGCAGTGCTGCCGGGACAGGGGGGAATGAGCAGTTCTTC | CSAAGTGGNEQFF
NA | NA | TRBJ1-6 | TRBV5-1 | TGCGCCAGCAGGGGGACGGATTCACCCCTCCACTTC | CASRGTDSPLHF
few | NA | TRBJ1-5 | TRBV6-1 | TGTGCCAGCAAAAGACAGAGTTATAGCAATCAGCCCCAGCATTTT | CASKRQSYSNQPQHF
NA | TRBD1 | TRBJ1-4 | TRBV12-3/TRBV12-4 | TGTGCCAGCAACCAGGGGGCGACTAATGAAAAACTGTTTTTT | CASNQGATNEKLFF
many | NA | TRBJ2-1 | TRBV11-2 | TGTGCCAGCAGCGAACATGATGAGCAGTTCTTC | CASSEHDEQFF
few | NA | TRBJ1-3 | TRBV4-1 | TGCGCCAGCAGCCAAGTTGGAAACTTCCTGAGGAACACCATATATTTT | CASSQVGNFLRNTIYF
NA | TRBD1 | TRBJ1-5 | TRBV2 | TGTGCCAGCAAGCTCGGGGACAGGACGAATCAGCCCCAGCATTTT | CASKLGDRTNQPQHF
many | NA | TRBJ1-5 | TRBV6-1 | TGTGCCACCCTACCGGGACCGCCTAGCAATCAGCCCCAGCATTTT | CATLPGPPSNQPQHF
few | NA | TRBJ1-3 | TRBV5-1 | TGCGCCAGCAGCCTGTCGGCGCGGACTTACTCTGGAAACACCATATATTTT | CASSLSARTYSGNTIYF
NA | NA | TRBJ2-7 | TRBV28 | TGTGCCAGCAGTCACCTCGGTGGGAGCTCCTACGAGCAGTACTTC | CASSHLGGSSYEQYF
many | NA | TRBJ1-5 | TRBV30 | TGTGCCTGGGAGTCAGGGAGAAATCAGCCCCAGCATTTT | CAWESGRNQPQHF
few | TRBD2 | TRBJ2-7 | TRBV14 | TGTGCCAGCAGCCCGAGCCACTTTCTAGCGGGAGGTCTGTACGAGCAGTACTTC | CASSPSHFLAGGLYEQYF
few | NA | TRBJ2-5 | TRBV20-1 | TGCAGTGCTAGAGTCTGGGGCACCCAAGAGACCCAGTACTTC | CSARVWGTQETQYF
many | NA | TRBJ2-5 | TRBV11-2 | TGTGCCAGCAGCTTAGGTAGAAGGCAAGAGACCCAGTACTTC | CASSLGRRQETQYF
many | NA | TRBJ2-7 | TRBV11-2 | TGTGCCAGCAGCCAAGCAGTCCAGATGACCGAGCAGTACTTC | CASSQAVQMTEQYF
many | NA | TRBJ2-3 | TRBV28 | TGTGCCAGCAGTTACAGCCGTCACCCCGCAACGCAGTATTTT | CASSYSRHPATQYF
many | TRBD1 | TRBJ2-5 | TRBV18 | TGTGCCAGCTCGCCTACAGGGGCGGAGACCCAGTACTTC | CASSPTGAETQYF
NA | NA | TRBJ2-7 | TRBV6-9 | TGTGCCAGCAGTTTAATATTAGGCGGAGGGCCAAAGGGGGAGCAGTACTTC | CASSLILGGGPKGEQYF
many | NA | TRBJ2-5 | TRBV2 | TGTGCCAGCGTGGCCCTAGGTTCGACAGAGACCCAGTACTTC | CASVALGSTETQYF
many | NA | TRBJ2-5 | TRBV11-2 | TGTGCCAGCAGCTTAGGTCCTGCAGGCCTGGTCGGAACCCAGTACTTC | CASSLGPAGLVGTQYF
many | NA | TRBJ2-7 | TRBV5-1 | TGCGCCAGCAGCTCCCTTGGGAAATCGTCCTACGAGCAGTACTTC | CASSSLGKSSYEQYF
once | NA | TRBJ1-3 | TRBV12-3/TRBV12-4 | TGTGCCAGCAGTTTAGGCCGACGCTCTGGAAACACCATATATTTT | CASSLGRRSGNTIYF
many | TRBD1 | TRBJ1-1 | TRBV12-3/TRBV12-4 | TGTGCCAGCAGGACAGGGGGCCGGACTGAAGCTTTCTTT | CASRTGGRTEAFF
few | TRBD1 | TRBJ1-1 | TRBV30 | TGTGCCCGCGACAGGGGGCAAGGCACTGAAGCTTTCTTT | CARDRGQGTEAFF
many | NA | TRBJ2-7 | TRBV2 | TGTGCCAGCAGAAAGGTAGGGAGCTCCTACGAGCAGTACTTC | CASRKVGSSYEQYF
many | TRBD2 | TRBJ2-1 | TRBV5-1 | TGCGCCAGCAGCTTGGCTGGGGGAGGGTCGGGAGATGAGCAGTTCTTC | CASSLAGGGSGDEQFF
many | NA | TRBJ1-1 | TRBV5-1 | TGCGCCAGCAGCTCCCTGACAGGATTGAACACTGAAGCTTTCTTT | CASSSLTGLNTEAFF
many | TRBD1 | TRBJ2-5 | TRBV11-2 | TGTGCCAGCAGCGCGACAGGGGGTCGGCAAGAGACCCAGTACTTC | CASSATGGRQETQYF
many | NA | TRBJ2-7 | TRBV12-3/TRBV12-4 | TGTGCCAGCAGTTTAAACAGCCGGACCTATTACGAGCAGTACTTC | CASSLNSRTYYEQYF
few | TRBD2 | TRBJ2-7 | TRBV11-2 | TGTGCCAGCGGATACCCCCCTACCGGGACTAGCGGGAGTGACGAGCAGTACTTC | CASGYPPTGTSGSDEQYF
NA | TRBD1 | TRBJ1-2 | TRBV6-2/TRBV6-3 | TGTGCCAGCAGTTTGCCCGGGACAGGGGTCTATGGCTACACCTTC | CASSLPGTGVYGYTF
few | NA | TRBJ2-1 | TRBV20-1 | TGCAGTGCTACCTTAGCGGACTCTTACAATGAGCAGTTCTTC | CSATLADSYNEQFF
many | TRBD2 | TRBJ2-7 | TRBV28 | TGTGCCAGCTCATCGGTTGGGACTAGAACCTACGAGCAGTACTTC | CASSSVGTRTYEQYF
NA | NA | TRBJ1-2 | TRBV30 | TGTGCCTGGAGTTCAGGGTTGCCCCCAGGGAGACCTGAGGGCTACACCTTC | CAWSSGLPPGRPEGYTF
NA | TRBD2 | TRBJ2-3 | TRBV7-7 | TGTGCTAGCAGCTCTGGGACTAGAGGGACAGATACGCAGTATTTT | CASSSGTRGTDTQYF
NA | TRBD2 | TRBJ2-1 | TRBV11-2 | TGTGCCAGCGGATACCCCCCTACCGGGACTAGCGGGACGGATGAGCAGTTCTTC | CASGYPPTGTSGTDEQFF
NA | NA | TRBJ1-5 | TRBV6-1 | TGTGCCAGCAGGCAAGGGGACTATAGCAATCAGCCCCAGCATTTT | CASRQGDYSNQPQHF
many | TRBD2 | TRBJ2-1 | TRBV28 | TGTGCCAGCAGTTTAGTAGCGGGAGGGCCGGGCGATGAGCAGTTCTTC | CASSLVAGGPGDEQFF
many | NA | TRBJ2-7 | TRBV11-2 | TGTGCCAGCAGCCAGAGGACCTACGAGCAGTACTTC | CASSQRTYEQYF